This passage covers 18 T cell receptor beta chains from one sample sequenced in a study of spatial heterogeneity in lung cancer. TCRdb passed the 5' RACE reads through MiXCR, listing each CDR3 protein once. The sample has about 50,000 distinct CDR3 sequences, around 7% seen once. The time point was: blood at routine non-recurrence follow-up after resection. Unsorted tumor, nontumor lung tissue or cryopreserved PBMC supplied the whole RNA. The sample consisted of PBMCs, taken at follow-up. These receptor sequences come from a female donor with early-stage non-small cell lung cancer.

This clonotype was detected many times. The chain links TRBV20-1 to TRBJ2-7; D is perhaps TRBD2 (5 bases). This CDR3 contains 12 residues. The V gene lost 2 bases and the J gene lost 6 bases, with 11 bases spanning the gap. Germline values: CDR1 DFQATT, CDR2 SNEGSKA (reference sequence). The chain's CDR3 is CSARSGEREQYF. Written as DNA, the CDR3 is TGCAGTGCTAGATCCGGGGAACGCGAGCAGTACTTC.

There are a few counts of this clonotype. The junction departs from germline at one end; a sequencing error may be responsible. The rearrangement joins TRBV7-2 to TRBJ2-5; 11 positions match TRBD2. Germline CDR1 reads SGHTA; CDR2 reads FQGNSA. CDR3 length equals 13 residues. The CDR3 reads CASSLAASGGRDF. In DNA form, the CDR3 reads TGTGCCAGCAGCTTAGCGGCTAGCGGGGGGCGGGACTTC.

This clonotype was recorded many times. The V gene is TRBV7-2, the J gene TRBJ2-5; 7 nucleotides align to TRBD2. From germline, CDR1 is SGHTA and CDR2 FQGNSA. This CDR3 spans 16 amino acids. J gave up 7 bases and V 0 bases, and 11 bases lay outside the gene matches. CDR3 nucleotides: TGTGCCAGCAGCTTAGCGGGCGGGGGAATTAAAGGGACCCAGTACTTC. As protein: CASSLAGGGIKGTQYF. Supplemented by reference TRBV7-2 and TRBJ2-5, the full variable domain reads GAGVSQSPSNKVTEKGKDVELRCDPISGHTALYWYRQSLGQGLEFLIYFQGNSAPDKSGLPSDRFSAERTGGSVSTLTIQRTQQEDSAVYLCASSLAGGGIKGTQYFGPGTRLLVL.

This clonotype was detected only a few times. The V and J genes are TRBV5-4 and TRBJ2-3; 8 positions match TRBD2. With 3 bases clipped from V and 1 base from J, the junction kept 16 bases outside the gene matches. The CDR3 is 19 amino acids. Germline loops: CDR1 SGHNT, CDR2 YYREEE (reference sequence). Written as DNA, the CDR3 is TGTGCCAGCAGCTGGGGGTCGGGACTAGTCGCCGGGGGCACAGATACGCAGTATTTT. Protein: CASSWGSGLVAGGTDTQYF. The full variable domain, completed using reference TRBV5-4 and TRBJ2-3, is ETGVTQSPTHLIKTRGQQVTLRCSSQSGHNTVSWYQQALGQGPQFIFQYYREEENGRGNFPPRFSGLQFPNYSSELNVNALELDDSALYLCASSWGSGLVAGGTDTQYFGPGTRLTVL.

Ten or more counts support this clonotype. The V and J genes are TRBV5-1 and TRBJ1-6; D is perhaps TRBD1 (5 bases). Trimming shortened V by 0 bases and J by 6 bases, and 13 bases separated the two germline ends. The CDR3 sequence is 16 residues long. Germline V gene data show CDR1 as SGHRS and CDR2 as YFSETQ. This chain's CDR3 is CASSLAGGRSNSPLHF. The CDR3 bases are TGCGCCAGCAGCTTGGCTGGGGGTCGGAGTAATTCACCCCTCCACTTT.

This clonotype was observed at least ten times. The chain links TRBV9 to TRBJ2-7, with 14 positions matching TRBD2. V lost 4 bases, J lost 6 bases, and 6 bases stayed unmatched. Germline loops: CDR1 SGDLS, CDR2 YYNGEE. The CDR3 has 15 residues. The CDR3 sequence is CASSKTSGGAGEQYF. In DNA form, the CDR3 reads TGTGCCAGCAGCAAGACTAGCGGGGGGGCAGGCGAGCAGTACTTC.

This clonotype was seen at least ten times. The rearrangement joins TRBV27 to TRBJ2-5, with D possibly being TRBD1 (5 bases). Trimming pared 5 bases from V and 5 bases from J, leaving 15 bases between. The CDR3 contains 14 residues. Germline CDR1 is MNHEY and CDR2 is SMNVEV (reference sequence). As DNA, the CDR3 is TGTGCCAGCAGTCCCCCGCCAGGGCCCGAGACCCAGTACTTC. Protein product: CASSPPPGPETQYF.

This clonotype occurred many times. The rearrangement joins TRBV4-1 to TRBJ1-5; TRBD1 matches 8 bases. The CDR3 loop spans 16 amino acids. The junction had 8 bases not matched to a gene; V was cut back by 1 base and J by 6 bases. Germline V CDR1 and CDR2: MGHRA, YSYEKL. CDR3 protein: CASSQGHRGISQPQHF. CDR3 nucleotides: TGCGCCAGCAGCCAAGGGCACAGGGGGATTAGTCAGCCCCAGCATTTT.

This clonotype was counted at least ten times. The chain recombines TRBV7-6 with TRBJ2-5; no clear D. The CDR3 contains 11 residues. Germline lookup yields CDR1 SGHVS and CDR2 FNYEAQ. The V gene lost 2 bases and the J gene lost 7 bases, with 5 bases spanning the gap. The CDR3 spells CASSLRRTQYF. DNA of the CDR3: TGTGCCAGCAGCTTAAGGAGGACCCAGTACTTC. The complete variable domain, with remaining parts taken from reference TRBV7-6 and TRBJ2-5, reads GAGVSQSPRYKVTKRGQDVALRCDPISGHVSLYWYRQALGQGPEFLTYFNYEAQQDKSGLPNDRFSAERPEGSISTLTIQRTEQRDSAMYRCASSLRRTQYFGPGTRLLVL.

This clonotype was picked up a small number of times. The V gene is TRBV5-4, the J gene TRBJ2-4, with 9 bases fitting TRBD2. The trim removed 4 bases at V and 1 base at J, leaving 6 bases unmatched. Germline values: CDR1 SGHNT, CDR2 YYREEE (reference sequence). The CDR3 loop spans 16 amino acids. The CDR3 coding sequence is TGTGCCAGCAGCCCGGGACTAGCTACTGCCAAAAACATTCAGTACTTC. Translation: CASSPGLATAKNIQYF.

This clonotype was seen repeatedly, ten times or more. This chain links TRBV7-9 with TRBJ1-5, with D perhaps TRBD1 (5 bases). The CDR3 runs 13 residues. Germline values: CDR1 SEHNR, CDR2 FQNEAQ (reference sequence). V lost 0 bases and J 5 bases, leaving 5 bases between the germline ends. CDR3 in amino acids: CASSLAGDQPQHF. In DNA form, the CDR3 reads TGTGCCAGCAGCTTAGCGGGGGATCAGCCCCAGCATTTT. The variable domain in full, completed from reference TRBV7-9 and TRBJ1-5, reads DTGVSQNPRHKITKRGQNVTFRCDPISEHNRLYWYRQTLGQGPEFLTYFQNEAQLEKSRLLSDRFSAERPKGSFSTLEIQRTEQGDSAMYLCASSLAGDQPQHFGDGTRLSIL.

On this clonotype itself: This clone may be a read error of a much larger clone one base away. CDR3 nucleotide sequence: TGTGCCAGCGGCTTAGCGGGAGCCACAGATACGCAGTATTTT. Translated: CASGLAGATDTQYF. This chain uses TRBV7-9 with TRBJ2-3; TRBD2 matches at 9 bases. Looked up from germline, CDR1 is SEHNR and CDR2 is FQNEAQ (reference sequence). This CDR3 is built from 14 residues.

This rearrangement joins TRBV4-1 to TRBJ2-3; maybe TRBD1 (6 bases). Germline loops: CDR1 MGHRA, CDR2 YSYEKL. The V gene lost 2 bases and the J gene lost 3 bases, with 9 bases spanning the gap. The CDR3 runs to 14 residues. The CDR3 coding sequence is TGCGCCAGCAGCCAACAGGGGTTTACAGATACGCAGTATTTT. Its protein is CASSQQGFTDTQYF.

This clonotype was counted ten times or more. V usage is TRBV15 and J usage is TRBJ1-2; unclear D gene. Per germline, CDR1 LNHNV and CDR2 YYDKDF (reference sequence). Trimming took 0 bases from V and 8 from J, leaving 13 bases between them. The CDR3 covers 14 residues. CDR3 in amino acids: CATSRDPGRLGYTF. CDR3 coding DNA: TGTGCCACCAGCAGAGATCCGGGCCGTTTAGGCTACACCTTC.

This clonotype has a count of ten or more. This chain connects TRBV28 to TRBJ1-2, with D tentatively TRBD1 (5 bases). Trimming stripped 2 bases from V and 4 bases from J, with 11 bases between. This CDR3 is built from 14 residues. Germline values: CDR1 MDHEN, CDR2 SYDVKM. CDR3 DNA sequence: TGTGCCAGCAGTTTACTCCAGGGTCCCTATGGCTACACCTTC. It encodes CASSLLQGPYGYTF.

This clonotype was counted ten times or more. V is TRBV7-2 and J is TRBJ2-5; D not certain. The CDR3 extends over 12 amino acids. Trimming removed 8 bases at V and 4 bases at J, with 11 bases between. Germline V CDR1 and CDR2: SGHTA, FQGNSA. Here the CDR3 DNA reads TGTGCCAGCTCTTGGGCAAGAGAGACCCAGTACTTC. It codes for CASSWARETQYF.

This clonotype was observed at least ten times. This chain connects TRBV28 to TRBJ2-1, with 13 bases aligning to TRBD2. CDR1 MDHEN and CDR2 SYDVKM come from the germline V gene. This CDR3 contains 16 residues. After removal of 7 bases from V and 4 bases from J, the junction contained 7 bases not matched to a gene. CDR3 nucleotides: TGTGCCAGCACTTTGACTAGCGGGGGGTGGTACAATGAGCAGTTCTTC. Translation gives CASTLTSGGWYNEQFF.

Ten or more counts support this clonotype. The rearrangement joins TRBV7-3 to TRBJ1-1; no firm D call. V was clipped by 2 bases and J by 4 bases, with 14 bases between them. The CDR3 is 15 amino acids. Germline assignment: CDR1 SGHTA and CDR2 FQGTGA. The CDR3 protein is CASSLSGQLGTEAFF. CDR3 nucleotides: TGTGCCAGCAGCTTATCCGGGCAGTTGGGCACTGAAGCTTTCTTT. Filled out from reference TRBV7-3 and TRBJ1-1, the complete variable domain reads GAGVSQTPSNKVTEKGKYVELRCDPISGHTALYWYRQSLGQGPEFLIYFQGTGAADDSGLPNDRFFAVRPEGSVSTLKIQRTERGDSAVYLCASSLSGQLGTEAFFGQGTRLTVV.